Listed here are 26 T cell receptor beta chains from one sample, sequenced in a study of vaccination and CD4 T cells after COVID-19. The antigens of these receptors remain unknown. Sample treatment: 10-day PBMC culture with coronavirus spike peptide pools or control peptides (ViraFEST assay). The study sequenced cultured CD4+ T cell DNA using the Oncomine TCR Beta short-read assay. TCRdb redid the calling of the PCR reads with MiXCR, one entry per CDR3 protein. The sample contains 9,500 to 15,000 distinct CDR3 sequences, 40% to 60% of which appear only once. The sequenced material came from CD4+ T cells from blood, cultured in vitro. The origin of the receptors is a human donor who had recovered from COVID-19.

This clonotype has only a few counts. The chain employs TRBV7-2 and TRBJ2-5; D gene uncertain. CDR1 SGHTA and CDR2 FQGNSA come from the germline V gene. The V end lost 3 bases, the J end lost 1 base, and 6 bases lay between the germline ends. CDR3 size: 13 residues. The CDR3 here is CASSLNSQETQYF. The DNA of the CDR3 is TGTGCCAGCAGCTTGAACTCCCAAGAGACCCAGTACTTC. The variable domain in full, with the rest retrieved from reference TRBV7-2 and TRBJ2-5, is GAGVSQSPSNKVTEKGKDVELRCDPISGHTALYWYRQSLGQGLEFLIYFQGNSAPDKSGLPSDRFSAERTGGSVSTLTIQRTQQEDSAVYLCASSLNSQETQYFGPGTRLLVL.

The genes are TRBV7-8 and TRBJ2-5; 8 bases line up with TRBD2. There are 14 residues in the CDR3. J was trimmed by 8 bases and V by 5 bases; bases with no gene match: 10. The germline V gene has CDR1 SGHVS and CDR2 FQNEAQ. CDR3 DNA: TGTGCCAGCAGCGTTACTAGCGGTGAGGCAACCCAGTACTTC. Amino acid sequence: CASSVTSGEATQYF.

The V gene is TRBV20-1, the J gene TRBJ2-3; 7 bases are a match to TRBD2. Unmatched junction bases numbered 12, after V lost 6 bases and J lost 6 bases. The germline V gene encodes CDR1 DFQATT and CDR2 SNEGSKA (reference sequence). The CDR3 spans 14 residues. Here the CDR3 DNA reads TGCAGTGCCCCTAGACGGCAGGGAGGGGATACGCAGTATTTT. The encoded protein is CSAPRRQGGDTQYF.

The genes are TRBV5-1 and TRBJ2-5; 7 nucleotides line up with TRBD1. Germline-derived CDR1 and CDR2 are SGHRS and YFSETQ. The CDR3 runs to 12 residues. The trim removed 0 bases at V and 7 bases at J, leaving 0 bases unmatched. In DNA form, the CDR3 reads TGCGCCAGCAGCTTGGGACAGGGGACCCAGTACTTC. It specifies CASSLGQGTQYF. Together with reference TRBV5-1 and TRBJ2-5, the CDR3 gives the full variable domain: KAGVTQTPRYLIKTRGQQVTLSCSPISGHRSVSWYQQTPGQGLQFLFEYFSETQRNKGNFPGRFSGRQFSNSRSEMNVSTLELGDSALYLCASSLGQGTQYFGPGTRLLVL.

This chain joins TRBV5-6 and TRBJ1-2, with 9 bases identical to TRBD1. Germline V gene sequence: CDR1 SGHDT, CDR2 YYEEEE. The CDR3 is made up of 14 amino acids. With V trimmed by 4 bases and J by 6 bases, 7 bases remained unmatched. The CDR3: CASSPGTGWDGYTF. CDR3 bases: TGTGCCAGCAGCCCAGGGACAGGGTGGGATGGCTACACCTTC.

This clonotype was picked up a small number of times. This chain uses TRBV27 with TRBJ1-4; 9 bases match TRBD1. This CDR3 is 15 amino acids long. Germline V gives CDR1 MNHEY, CDR2 SMNVEV (reference sequence). The junction had 5 bases not matched to a gene; V was cut back by 2 bases and J by 7 bases. CDR3 sequence reads: CASSLQGQGGEKLFF. DNA of the CDR3: TGTGCCAGCAGTTTACAGGGACAGGGAGGTGAAAAACTGTTTTTT. Variable domain in full (rest from reference TRBV27 and TRBJ1-4): EAQVTQNPRYLITVTGKKLTVTCSQNMNHEYMSWYRQDPGLGLRQIYYSMNVEVTDKGDVPEGYKVSRKEKRNFPLILESPSPNQTSLYFCASSLQGQGGEKLFFGSGTQLSVL.

J is TRBJ2-1 and V is TRBV11-1; maybe TRBD2 (6 bases). The CDR3 contains 15 residues. CDR1 is SGHAT and CDR2 is FQDESV in the germline V gene (reference sequence). With 6 bases removed from V and 0 bases from J, the gap between germline ends came to 12 bases. The CDR3 bases are TGTGCCAGCAGTCGCCGGGGGAGCTCCTACAATGAGCAGTTCTTC. Translating it yields CASSRRGSSYNEQFF.

The chain couples TRBV5-5 to TRBJ2-5; TRBD2 might be the D (7 bases). Germline lookup yields CDR1 SGHKS and CDR2 YYEKEE (reference sequence). This CDR3 contains 14 residues. The V and J ends lost 3 bases and 5 bases respectively, with 14 bases between them. As DNA, the CDR3 is TGTGCCAGCAGCTATAGGGGGGGCGGTGAGACCCAGTACTTC. Residues: CASSYRGGGETQYF.

The genes are TRBV6-2 or TRBV6-3 and TRBJ2-7; D call uncertain. The germline V gene encodes CDR1 MNHEY and CDR2 SVGEGT. V was pared by 8 bases and J by 4 bases, with 9 bases between. The CDR3 runs to 11 residues. Here the CDR3 DNA reads TGTGCCAGCTCGGATTATTACGAGCAGTACTTC. This gives the protein CASSDYYEQYF.

The chain uses TRBV4-1 and TRBJ1-5; D gene unclear. CDR3 length: 15 residues. The ends were cut back, 0 bases at V and 2 bases at J, with 8 bases in the middle. Germline V gene sequence: CDR1 MGHRA, CDR2 YSYEKL. CDR3 region: CASSQDRRGNQPQHF. Written as DNA, the CDR3 is TGCGCCAGCAGCCAAGATCGGAGAGGCAATCAGCCCCAGCATTTT.

This clonotype was picked up a small number of times. The chain combines TRBV15 with TRBJ1-5; D not resolved. V was trimmed by 0 bases and J by 9 bases, leaving 12 bases between them. CDR1 and CDR2 (germline): LNHNV, YYDKDF (reference sequence). CDR3 size: 14 residues. CDR3 nucleotide sequence: TGTGCCACCAGCAGAGATCGGTCCGTGCGGCCCCAGCATTTT. Protein product: CATSRDRSVRPQHF.

The V call is TRBV11-2, the J call TRBJ2-5; 9 bases match TRBD1. Looked up from germline, CDR1 is SGHAT and CDR2 is FQNNGV. With 5 bases clipped from V and 3 bases from J, the junction kept 7 bases outside the gene matches. This CDR3 comprises 15 residues. DNA of the CDR3: TGTGCCAGCAGCAAATTGACAGGGGGTAAAGAGACCCAGTACTTC. Translated, it gives CASSKLTGGKETQYF.

The sample holds one count of this clonotype. The chain uses TRBV20-1 and TRBJ1-2; tentatively, D is TRBD1 (6 bases). The CDR3 length is 15 residues. V shed 5 bases and J shed 3 bases, with 19 bases lying between them. CDR1 is DFQATT and CDR2 is SNEGSKA in the germline V gene (reference sequence). The chain's CDR3 is CSAARGGAPDYGYTF. Written as DNA, the CDR3 is TGCAGTGCTGCCAGAGGGGGGGCGCCGGACTATGGCTACACCTTC.

On this clonotype itself: The final CDR3 position lacks the conserved phenylalanine or tryptophan, pointing to a likely read error. CDR3 amino acids: CASSSRTGYTL. Written as DNA, the CDR3 is TGTGCCAGCAGTTCACGAACAGGCTACACCCTC. J is TRBJ1-2 and V is TRBV7-9, with unresolved D. Looked up from germline, CDR1 is SEHNR and CDR2 is FQNEAQ (reference sequence). Trimming removed 6 bases from V and 8 bases from J, with 10 bases in between. The CDR3 runs to 11 residues.

The chain combines TRBV2 with TRBJ2-5; TRBD2 matches 10 bases. CDR1 is SNHLY, CDR2 FYNNEI, per germline. V was pared by 4 bases and J by 5 bases, with 16 bases of the junction left unmatched. The CDR3 consists of 18 residues. The CDR3: CASSVNGLGLAVRETQYF. As DNA, the CDR3 is TGTGCCAGCAGTGTTAATGGGTTAGGACTAGCGGTCCGGGAGACCCAGTACTTC.

The chain uses TRBV30 and TRBJ1-5; D is uncertain. The CDR3 extends over 13 amino acids. Deletions cut 0 bases from V and 2 bases from J, with 5 bases between. Per germline, CDR1 GTSNPN and CDR2 SVGIG (reference sequence). The CDR3 region is CAWSVDGNQPQHF. DNA of the CDR3: TGTGCCTGGAGTGTTGACGGCAATCAGCCCCAGCATTTT. Using reference TRBV30 and TRBJ1-5 for the parts outside the CDR3, the full variable domain is SQTIHQWPATLVQPVGSPLSLECTVEGTSNPNLYWYRQAAGRGLQLLFYSVGIGQISSEVPQNLSASRPQDRQFILSSKKLLLSDSGFYLCAWSVDGNQPQHFGDGTRLSIL.

With respect to this clonotype: One junction end does not reproduce the germline sequence, and a read error may be involved. This rearrangement joins TRBV2 to TRBJ2-7; D unclear. Germline CDR1 is SNHLY and CDR2 is FYNNEI. CDR3 size: 12 residues. This CDR3 is CANSVQTYEQYF. CDR3 coding DNA: TGTGCCAACAGTGTACAGACCTACGAGCAGTACTTC.

This clonotype was counted between two and nine times. This chain's CDR3 is CASSYRDRVSPLHF. The CDR3 DNA is TGTGCCAGCAGTTATAGGGACAGAGTCTCACCCCTCCACTTT. The chain uses TRBV6-5 and TRBJ1-6; 7 nucleotides line up with TRBD1. V was clipped by 3 bases and J by 10 bases; unmatched bases: 6. The V gene's germline CDR1 is MNHEY and CDR2 SVGAGI. The CDR3 has 14 amino acids.

This clonotype showed up just a few times. The chain couples TRBV25-1 to TRBJ1-2; no reliable D call. Trimming shortened V by 3 bases and J by 8 bases, and 10 bases separated the two germline ends. The CDR3 length is 12 residues. In germline, CDR1 is MGHDK, CDR2 SYGVNS. As DNA, the CDR3 is TGTGCCAGCAGTGATCCAGTTGCAGGCTACACCTTC. Protein: CASSDPVAGYTF.

V and J are TRBV29-1 and TRBJ1-1, with 9 bases identical to TRBD1. Germline CDR1 and CDR2: SQVTM and ANQGSEA. This CDR3 is built from 16 residues. The junction had 14 bases not matched to a gene; V was cut back by 4 bases and J by 5 bases. CDR3 protein: CSVVGTPGQGITEAFF. Written as DNA, the CDR3 is TGCAGCGTTGTTGGAACTCCCGGACAGGGGATAACTGAAGCTTTCTTT.

The rearrangement joins TRBV24-1 to TRBJ2-3; TRBD1 matches 7 bases. The CDR3 is 13 amino acids. V shed 9 bases, J shed 0 bases, and the junction held 2 bases outside the gene matches. Per germline, CDR1 KGHDR and CDR2 SFDVKD. Here the CDR3 reads CATGTESTDTQYF. CDR3 bases: TGTGCCACCGGGACAGAAAGCACAGATACGCAGTATTTT.

This clonotype has just a few counts. This rearrangement joins TRBV2 to TRBJ1-1; 7 nucleotides match TRBD1. This CDR3 comprises 15 residues. Unmatched junction bases numbered 10, after V lost 5 bases and J lost 4 bases. The V gene's germline CDR1 is SNHLY and CDR2 FYNNEI. CDR3 in amino acids: CASSPETQGITEAFF. As DNA, the CDR3 is TGTGCCAGCAGTCCGGAAACACAGGGGATCACTGAAGCTTTCTTT.

This clonotype showed up just a few times. This rearrangement joins TRBV29-1 to TRBJ1-2, with 9 bases that match TRBD1. Germline assignment: CDR1 SQVTM and CDR2 ANQGSEA. This CDR3 is 13 amino acids long. V lost 5 bases and J lost 5; bases outside the gene matches: 6. The CDR3: CSVRQGGRYGYTF. For the CDR3, the DNA is TGCAGCGTTCGACAGGGGGGCAGATATGGCTACACCTTC.

This clonotype was picked up a small number of times. The chain links TRBV27 to TRBJ2-3; 11 bases fit TRBD2. The CDR3 is 15 amino acids. J was trimmed by 7 bases and V by 4 bases; bases with no gene match: 7. Germline V lookup: CDR1 MNHEY, CDR2 SMNVEV (reference sequence). The CDR3 DNA is TGTGCCAGCAGTTCCCCCACTAGCGGGAGACATACGCAGTATTTT. As protein: CASSSPTSGRHTQYF.

A few counts support this clonotype. The rearrangement joins TRBV20-1 to TRBJ1-5, with D maybe TRBD1 (5 bases). V was cut by 6 bases and J by 3 bases, with 15 bases left in between. The CDR3 totals 14 residues. Looked up from germline, CDR1 is DFQATT and CDR2 is SNEGSKA (reference sequence). The CDR3: CSALTSGPNQPQHF. The CDR3 coding sequence is TGCAGTGCCCTCACATCGGGGCCCAATCAGCCCCAGCATTTT.

Sample share makes this clonotype large (0.1 to 1%). This chain links TRBV5-1 with TRBJ1-1; D uncertain. The V end was cut by 4 bases, the J end by 1 base, with 14 bases between. This CDR3 comprises 15 residues. Per germline, CDR1 SGHRS and CDR2 YFSETQ. As DNA, the CDR3 is TGCGCCAGCAGCCCCTATTATGACCAGAACACTGAAGCTTTCTTT. Translated: CASSPYYDQNTEAFF.